The source of this T cell receptor beta chain is a study of T cells in Graves' hyperthyroidism and ophthalmopathy. In the study overall: The blood sample was taken at first diagnosis, before treatment began.

Study results and limitations: Classification by a 13 V-J model distinguished ophthalmopathy from stable hyperthyroidism. Ophthalmopathy was predicted by the model a median of roughly 6 months ahead of onset.

Amplification of TCR beta CDR3 regions used RNA as the template. The TCR CDR3 first-round RT-PCR relied on the HTBI primer set. Via MiXCR, TCRdb re-called the multiplex PCR reads, giving one row per CDR3 protein. The data show almost 600,000 distinct CDR3 sequences, 11% to 15% seen once. A sample of blood taken at first hyperthyroidism diagnosis preceded any ophthalmopathy symptoms. The sample holds many counts of this clonotype. Its antigen is not identified. Germline loops: CDR1 GTSNPN, CDR2 SVGIG (reference sequence). The CDR3 has 12 amino acids. V was pared by 4 bases and J by 7 bases, with 8 bases between.

The sequence came from a woman between 25 and 40 years old with Graves' hyperthyroidism that later progressed to Graves' ophthalmopathy. The rearrangement uses TRBV30 and TRBJ1-6; D is unresolved. The sequencing input was blood. CDR3: CAWTDRNSPLHF. The CDR3 DNA reads TGTGCCTGGACGGACCGCAATTCACCCCTCCACTTT.